Below are 24 T cell receptor beta chains sequenced from a single sample in a study of beta chain features in type 1 diabetes. The study reverse transcribed the entire isolated RNA, so it sequenced expressed TCRB transcripts. Measured with immunoSEQ multiplex PCR; TCRdb has only the in-frame clones, and not every one. The top ten hold around 0.05% of the sample, which has 250,000 or so clones, around 65% seen once. Sequencing was done on a sample of naive CD4+ T cells from blood. Receptors originate from a man under 40 in good health.

CDR3 sequence: CAWSGTGESSYEQYF. The DNA of the CDR3 is TGTGCCTGGAGCGGGACAGGTGAGAGCTCCTACGAGCAGTACTTC. The chain has TRBV30 and TRBJ2-7; 8 nucleotides align to TRBD1. The CDR3 sequence is 15 residues long. Germline V CDR1 and CDR2: GTSNPN, SVGIG (reference sequence). V trimming: 3 bases; J trimming: 0 bases; junction bases outside the gene matches: 7.

The chain carries TRBV18 and TRBJ2-1; 9 bases fit TRBD2. Per the germline V gene, CDR1 is KGHSH and CDR2 is LQKENI. V trimming: 3 bases; J trimming: 9 bases; junction bases outside the gene matches: 6. The CDR3 is made up of 14 amino acids. The CDR3 nucleotides read TGTGCCAGCTCACCCCTAGGACTAGCGATTGAGCAGTTCTTC. It yields the protein CASSPLGLAIEQFF. The variable domain in full, completed from reference TRBV18 and TRBJ2-1, reads NAGVMQNPRHLVRRRGQEARLRCSPMKGHSHVYWYRQLPEEGLKFMVYLQKENIIDESGMPKERFSAEFPKEGPSILRIQQVVRGDSAAYFCASSPLGLAIEQFFGPGTRLTVL.

The V gene is TRBV29-1, the J gene TRBJ1-1; 11 bases match TRBD1. With V trimmed by 5 bases and J by 5 bases, 4 bases remained unmatched. The CDR3 length is 13 residues. The germline CDR1 and CDR2 sequences are SQVTM and ANQGSEA. This CDR3 reads CSVTGTGGTEAFF. Here the CDR3 DNA reads TGCAGCGTTACCGGGACAGGGGGGACTGAAGCTTTCTTT.

About this clone: Within the sample, other DNA sequences also encode this same CDR3. The chain links TRBV30 to TRBJ2-5, with 7 bases matching TRBD1. V dropped 2 bases and J dropped 5; count of bases not matched to a gene: 2. In germline, CDR1 is GTSNPN, CDR2 SVGIG (reference sequence). The CDR3 has 12 amino acids. Written as DNA, the CDR3 is TGTGCCTGGAGTCCAGGGGGTGAGACCCAGTACTTC. Protein: CAWSPGGETQYF. Complete variable domain (other parts from reference TRBV30 and TRBJ2-5): SQTIHQWPATLVQPVGSPLSLECTVEGTSNPNLYWYRQAAGRGLQLLFYSVGIGQISSEVPQNLSASRPQDRQFILSSKKLLLSDSGFYLCAWSPGGETQYFGPGTRLLVL.

V gene TRBV29-1 combines with J gene TRBJ2-4; the match to TRBD1 covers 7 bases. Per the germline V gene, CDR1 is SQVTM and CDR2 is ANQGSEA. V lost 4 bases to trimming and J lost 0 bases; unmatched junction nucleotides: 6. The CDR3 consists of 15 residues. The CDR3 DNA reads as TGCAGCGTTGCCCATGGACAGGTAGCCAAAAACATTCAGTACTTC. Translating it yields CSVAHGQVAKNIQYF.

The chain employs TRBV25-1 and TRBJ1-2, with D unresolved. The CDR3 contains 11 residues. Per germline, CDR1 MGHDK and CDR2 SYGVNS. Between the trimmed V and J ends, which lost 3 bases and 3 bases, there was a span of 2 bases. This CDR3 reads CASSDHYGYTF. The CDR3 region has the DNA TGTGCCAGCAGTGATCACTATGGCTACACCTTC.

The gene calls are TRBV15 and TRBJ2-5, with TRBD1 identical over 12 bases. The CDR3 extends over 15 amino acids. Germline V lookup: CDR1 LNHNV, CDR2 YYDKDF (reference sequence). J was trimmed by 5 bases and V by 5 bases; bases with no gene match: 6. The CDR3 loop reads CATSGDRGRVETQYF. In DNA, the CDR3 is TGTGCCACCAGCGGGGACAGGGGGCGGGTGGAGACCCAGTACTTC.

The V and J genes are TRBV7-2 and TRBJ2-5, with 8 bases matching TRBD1. The CDR3 has 16 residues. Germline lookup yields CDR1 SGHTA and CDR2 FQGNSA. J lost 4 bases, V lost 5 bases, and 12 bases had no gene match. CDR3 nucleotides: TGTGCCAGCAGCGCAGGGCGAGCAGGGGGCAGAGAGACCCAGTACTTC. It encodes CASSAGRAGGRETQYF.

This chain joins TRBV30 and TRBJ2-2; D gene uncertain. The CDR3 runs to 13 residues. Germline V gene data show CDR1 as GTSNPN and CDR2 as SVGIG (reference sequence). The V end was cut by 0 bases, the J end by 0 bases, with 2 bases between. Written as DNA, the CDR3 is TGTGCCTGGAGTGTTCCGAACACCGGGGAGCTGTTTTTT. Protein product: CAWSVPNTGELFF.

The chain uses TRBV10-3 and TRBJ2-1; D is uncertain. Germline CDR1 and CDR2: ENHRY and SYGVKD. V was clipped by 3 bases and J by 3 bases, with 0 bases between them. This CDR3 comprises 11 residues. The DNA of the CDR3 is TGTGCCATCAGTGACTACAATGAGCAGTTCTTC. Translation: CAISDYNEQFF.

This chain's CDR3 is CSVDKGVGDTQYF. CDR3 in DNA: TGCAGCGTTGATAAGGGGGTCGGAGATACGCAGTATTTT. The V call is TRBV29-1, the J call TRBJ2-3; D might be TRBD1 (6 bases). Trimming pared 3 bases from V and 5 bases from J, leaving 12 bases between. The CDR3 loop spans 13 amino acids. CDR1 and CDR2 (germline): SQVTM, ANQGSEA.

The rearrangement joins TRBV29-1 to TRBJ2-5; unclear D gene. V dropped 5 bases and J dropped 1 base, with 14 bases sitting between them. CDR3 length: 14 residues. The germline CDR1 and CDR2 sequences are SQVTM and ANQGSEA. CDR3 DNA: TGCAGCGTTCGCCCCTTACAGCTCCAAGAGACCCAGTACTTC. Protein: CSVRPLQLQETQYF.

The rearrangement joins TRBV10-3 to TRBJ2-7; 7 bases are a match to TRBD2. The CDR3 length is 12 residues. V lost 0 bases and J lost 12; bases outside the gene matches: 5. CDR1 and CDR2 from the germline V gene are ENHRY and SYGVKD. The CDR3 loop is CAISESGGERYF. CDR3 in DNA: TGTGCCATCAGTGAGTCGGGAGGGGAACGGTACTTC.

The chain uses TRBV7-2 and TRBJ2-1, with 7 bases fitting TRBD2. The CDR3 sequence is 15 residues long. V dropped 4 bases and J dropped 11; count of bases not matched to a gene: 14. The germline V gene has CDR1 SGHTA and CDR2 FQGNSA. Here the CDR3 reads CASSSTSATFAKQFF. CDR3 coding DNA: TGTGCCAGCAGCTCAACTAGCGCCACCTTTGCGAAGCAGTTCTTC.

Concerning this clone: Sequence at one end of the junction differs from germline and may be a read error. This chain connects TRBV30 to TRBJ1-6; 7 bases align to TRBD1. The germline CDR1 and CDR2 sequences are GTSNPN and SVGIG (reference sequence). The CDR3 consists of 16 residues. This CDR3 is CAWSVPGQNRNSPLHF. CDR3 DNA: TGTGCCTGGAGTGTTCCGGGACAGAATCGAAATTCCCCCCTCCACTTT.

The chain carries TRBV19 and TRBJ2-1; 7 bases align to TRBD2. V shed 3 bases, J shed 9 bases, and the junction held 5 bases outside the gene matches. The CDR3 length is 13 residues. CDR1 is LNHDA and CDR2 is SQIVND in the germline V gene (reference sequence). CDR3 DNA: TGTGCCAGTAGTATGCTGGCTAGCGGTGAGCAGTTCTTC. Its translation is CASSMLASGEQFF.

This clone has just a few counts. The CDR3 DNA reads TGCAGCGTTACAGGTGTTCTAGCCAAAAACATTCAGTACTTC. Translated: CSVTGVLAKNIQYF. V gene TRBV29-1 combines with J gene TRBJ2-4, with TRBD1 as a possible D gene (5 bases). The germline V and J ends were trimmed by 5 bases and 0 bases, with 11 bases remaining between them. Germline V gene sequence: CDR1 SQVTM, CDR2 ANQGSEA. The CDR3 extends over 14 amino acids.

The chain recombines TRBV29-1 with TRBJ1-1; TRBD1 is a possible D gene (5 bases). Germline assignment: CDR1 SQVTM and CDR2 ANQGSEA. The CDR3 is 12 amino acids. Trimming took 2 bases from V and 7 from J, leaving 11 bases between them. This CDR3 is CSVERDSYEAFF. The CDR3 DNA reads TGCAGCGTTGAAAGGGACTCCTATGAAGCTTTCTTT.

The J gene is TRBJ1-2, the V gene TRBV7-2, with D maybe TRBD1 (6 bases). The germline CDR1 and CDR2 sequences are SGHTA and FQGNSA. V was shortened by 5 bases and J by 8 bases, with 18 bases between the two germline ends. This CDR3 region has 14 residues. The DNA of the CDR3 is TGTGCCAGCAGCCAGGGACACCTTGGAGGGGGCTACACCTTC. It is translated as CASSQGHLGGGYTF.

V gene TRBV9 combines with J gene TRBJ2-3; D not certain. Germline V lookup: CDR1 SGDLS, CDR2 YYNGEE. This CDR3 region has 12 residues. The V end lost 4 bases, the J end lost 4 bases, and 7 bases lay between the germline ends. The CDR3 sequence is CASSPRADTQYF. CDR3 DNA sequence: TGTGCCAGCAGCCCCCGGGCAGATACGCAGTATTTT.

The V call is TRBV7-9, the J call TRBJ2-1, with TRBD2 identical over 7 bases. V trimming: 7 bases; J trimming: 10 bases; junction bases outside the gene matches: 13. This CDR3 spans 14 amino acids. In germline, CDR1 is SEHNR, CDR2 FQNEAQ (reference sequence). CDR3 in DNA: TGTGCCAGCACCCTAGGGGTGGGAGGGAACGAGCAGTTCTTC. Translating it yields CASTLGVGGNEQFF.

This clone was observed a handful of times. The chain is built from TRBV25-1 and TRBJ1-6, with 8 positions matching TRBD1. The CDR3 is 16 amino acids. The J segment lost 5 bases and the V segment lost 7 bases, leaving 10 bases of the junction unmatched. Looked up from germline, CDR1 is MGHDK and CDR2 is SYGVNS. The CDR3 region is CASTPDRVGDNSPLHF. CDR3 DNA: TGTGCCAGCACCCCGGACAGGGTAGGCGATAATTCACCCCTCCACTTT.

The genes are TRBV7-9 and TRBJ2-3, with TRBD1 matching 7 bases. The V segment lost 4 bases and the J segment 2 bases; nucleotides outside the gene matches: 6. The germline CDR1 and CDR2 sequences are SEHNR and FQNEAQ (reference sequence). The CDR3 loop spans 15 amino acids. CDR3 loop: CASSSGQAPTDTQYF. The CDR3 nucleotides are TGTGCCAGCAGCTCCGGACAGGCCCCCACAGATACGCAGTATTTT.

The table lists this clone with a count of one. The chain carries TRBV7-9 and TRBJ2-5; tentatively, D is TRBD2 (5 bases). The CDR3 covers 14 residues. Trimming took off 5 bases at V and 2 bases at J, with 12 bases between the two ends. Looked up from germline, CDR1 is SEHNR and CDR2 is FQNEAQ (reference sequence). The CDR3 DNA is TGTGCCAGCAGCCCCGAAACGGGACAAGAGACCCAGTACTTC. This sequence encodes CASSPETGQETQYF.